These 31 T cell receptor beta chains originate from one sample sequenced in a study of cytomegalovirus exposure and HLA in healthy donors. The PCR contained 60 Vbeta and 13 Jbeta primers. Using immunoSEQ multiplex PCR, the repertoire was profiled, and TCRdb retains in-frame clones only, with some absent. The sample includes 150,000 to 200,000 clones, around 73% seen only once; the top ten take roughly 5.2%. Sequencing was carried out using PBMCs. These receptors all stem from a young woman in good health and CMV-seropositive.

The chain couples TRBV7-9 to TRBJ2-7; TRBD1 agrees at 8 bases. Germline V gene sequence: CDR1 SEHNR, CDR2 FQNEAQ (reference sequence). CDR3 length: 17 residues. V was clipped by 3 bases and J by 4 bases; unmatched bases: 14. The CDR3 coding sequence is TGTGCCAGCAGCTTTAACAATCACGGACAGGGAGATTACGAGCAGTACTTC. The encoded protein is CASSFNNHGQGDYEQYF.

V and J are TRBV5-5 and TRBJ1-3; D is ambiguous. The V and J ends lost 4 bases and 6 bases respectively, with 5 bases between them. Germline CDR1 reads SGHKS; CDR2 reads YYEKEE (reference sequence). This CDR3 contains 11 residues. CDR3 nucleotides: TGTGCCAGCAGCGGGCCAAACACCATATATTTT. This gives the protein CASSGPNTIYF.

J is TRBJ2-3 and V is TRBV19; TRBD1 matches 7 bases. Germline assignment: CDR1 LNHDA and CDR2 SQIVND (reference sequence). CDR3 length: 16 residues. V shed 5 bases, J shed 2 bases, and the junction held 10 bases outside the gene matches. As DNA, the CDR3 is TGTGCCAGTAGTCGTCCGGGACAGATTCTCACAGATACGCAGTATTTT. Residues: CASSRPGQILTDTQYF.

The chain uses TRBV9 and TRBJ2-1; 9 nucleotides line up with TRBD2. The CDR3 loop spans 14 amino acids. The germline V gene has CDR1 SGDLS and CDR2 YYNGEE. V lost 3 bases and J lost 8; bases outside the gene matches: 6. CDR3 nucleotides: TGTGCCAGCAGCGAACCGGGACTAGCCCATGAGCAGTTCTTC. It yields the protein CASSEPGLAHEQFF.

The chain employs TRBV11-3 and TRBJ1-1, with 7 bases lining up with TRBD1. The CDR3 has 15 amino acids. V trimming: 6 bases; J trimming: 1 base; junction bases outside the gene matches: 8. The germline V gene has CDR1 SGHNT and CDR2 YENEEA. The CDR3 bases are TGTGCCAGCAGTCGATCGGGACAGTCGAACACTGAAGCTTTCTTT. Its translation: CASSRSGQSNTEAFF. The complete variable domain, with remaining parts taken from reference TRBV11-3 and TRBJ1-1, reads EAGVVQSPRYKIIEKKQPVAFWCNPISGHNTLYWYLQNLGQGPELLIRYENEEAVDDSQLPKDRFSAERLKGVDSTLKIQPAELGDSAVYLCASSRSGQSNTEAFFGQGTRLTVV.

The rearrangement joins TRBV4-3 to TRBJ1-2; D gene uncertain. Trimming stripped 0 bases from V and 4 bases from J, with 9 bases between. The CDR3 spans 14 residues. Germline loops: CDR1 LGHNA, CDR2 YSLEER. CDR3 residues: CASSQDSGSYGYTF. CDR3 nucleotide sequence: TGCGCCAGCAGCCAAGACTCAGGTAGCTATGGCTACACCTTC.

A few counts support this clone. This chain links TRBV6-1 with TRBJ2-7, with 7 nucleotides matching TRBD1. The V gene's germline CDR1 is MNHNS and CDR2 SASEGT. Germline trimming cut 6 bases from V and 3 bases from J; bases unmatched to any gene: 5. The CDR3 is made up of 13 amino acids. In nucleotides, the CDR3 is TGTGCCAGCAGCCGGGACAGCTTCTACGAGCAGTACTTC. Translation: CASSRDSFYEQYF.

The rearrangement uses TRBV6-4 and TRBJ2-1; 13 nucleotides agree with TRBD2. CDR3 size: 19 residues. Germline trimming cut 4 bases from V and 6 bases from J; bases unmatched to any gene: 15. Germline V gives CDR1 MRHNA, CDR2 SNTAGT. The CDR3 loop is CASSVKGLAGIAGLNEQFF. CDR3 bases: TGTGCCAGCAGTGTTAAGGGACTAGCGGGAATTGCTGGGCTCAATGAGCAGTTCTTC.

This clone has only one observation. The V gene is TRBV4-3, the J gene TRBJ2-7, with a tentative D call TRBD2 (6 bases). This CDR3 has 13 residues. Germline CDR1 reads LGHNA; CDR2 reads YSLEER. Trimming cost V 4 bases and J 5 bases, with 12 bases left between them. Here the CDR3 reads CASSRDSWNEQYF. Here the CDR3 DNA reads TGCGCCAGCAGCCGGGACTCCTGGAACGAGCAGTACTTC.

The chain carries TRBV7-9 and TRBJ2-3, with D maybe TRBD2 (7 bases). The V gene's germline CDR1 is SEHNR and CDR2 FQNEAQ (reference sequence). There are 13 residues in the CDR3. The CDR3 here is CASLPGGADTQYF. The CDR3 DNA reads TGTGCGAGCCTCCCGGGGGGCGCAGATACGCAGTATTTT.

This rearrangement joins TRBV2 to TRBJ2-5, with 7 bases lining up with TRBD1. V trimming: 0 bases; J trimming: 5 bases; junction bases outside the gene matches: 9. Per the germline V gene, CDR1 is SNHLY and CDR2 is FYNNEI. The CDR3 is 16 residues long. This chain's CDR3 is CASSEAIPGQKETQYF. The DNA of the CDR3 is TGTGCCAGCAGTGAAGCGATTCCGGGACAGAAGGAGACCCAGTACTTC.

This chain uses TRBV2 with TRBJ2-5, with 7 bases fitting TRBD1. The assigned J gene may be wrong: the sequence end matches TRBJ2-7 better. The length of the CDR3 is 12 residues. Germline lookup yields CDR1 SNHLY and CDR2 FYNNEI. CDR3 protein: CASSWDSYEQYF. CDR3 in DNA: TGTGCCAGCAGCTGGGACAGCTACGAGCAGTACTTC.

The V gene is TRBV14, the J gene TRBJ2-3; no firm D call. This CDR3 spans 14 amino acids. V was cut by 1 base and J by 1 base, with 6 bases left in between. The germline CDR1 and CDR2 sequences are SGHDN and FVKESK. DNA of the CDR3: TGTGCCAGCAGCCAAGTGCTACGCACAGATACGCAGTATTTT. Translating it yields CASSQVLRTDTQYF.

This clone was observed a handful of times. This sequence joins TRBV4-2 and TRBJ2-5, with a weak D call TRBD2 (6 bases). CDR1 is LGHNA and CDR2 is YNFKEQ in the germline V gene. The V end lost 0 bases, the J end lost 3 bases, and 17 bases lay between the germline ends. The CDR3 totals 17 residues. CDR3 sequence (DNA): TGTGCCAGCAGCCAAGAGGGTTCAGTGTCGGGGGAAGAGACCCAGTACTTC. Its translation is CASSQEGSVSGEETQYF.

This clone was picked up a small number of times. This chain connects TRBV4-1 to TRBJ1-1; D remains unclear. The V gene lost 0 bases and the J gene lost 0 bases, with 5 bases spanning the gap. The germline V gene encodes CDR1 MGHRA and CDR2 YSYEKL. There are 14 residues in the CDR3. The CDR3 DNA is TGCGCCAGCAGCCAAGAGGCCCTGAACACTGAAGCTTTCTTT. It is translated as CASSQEALNTEAFF.

V usage is TRBV27 and J usage is TRBJ1-1; possibly TRBD1 for D (6 bases). The germline V gene encodes CDR1 MNHEY and CDR2 SMNVEV (reference sequence). This CDR3 comprises 15 residues. Trimming removed 7 bases at V and 0 bases at J, with 15 bases between. CDR3 residues: CASKAQGTMNTEAFF. The CDR3, as DNA: TGTGCCAGCAAAGCACAGGGAACCATGAACACTGAAGCTTTCTTT.

J is TRBJ2-4 and V is TRBV14, with D possibly matching TRBD2 (6 bases). The germline V and J ends were trimmed by 3 bases and 6 bases, with 9 bases remaining between them. From germline, CDR1 is SGHDN and CDR2 FVKESK. The CDR3 totals 13 residues. The CDR3 loop is CASSHGGTNIQYF. CDR3 nucleotides: TGTGCCAGCAGCCATGGGGGGACAAACATTCAGTACTTC.

The rearrangement links TRBV5-8 to TRBJ2-1; possible D gene TRBD1, 5 bases. The germline CDR1 and CDR2 sequences are SGHTS and YDEGEE. The CDR3 is 14 residues long. V was shortened by 5 bases and J by 3 bases, with 12 bases between the two germline ends. CDR3 sequence (DNA): TGTGCCAGCAGTCACGACAGAGGCTACAATGAGCAGTTCTTC. This gives the protein CASSHDRGYNEQFF.

Only a few counts were recorded for this clone. V is TRBV28 and J is TRBJ2-1; D call uncertain. Between the trimmed V and J ends, which lost 4 bases and 11 bases, there was a span of 9 bases. The CDR3 sequence is 11 residues long. Germline V lookup: CDR1 MDHEN, CDR2 SYDVKM. As DNA, the CDR3 is TGTGCCAGCAGTTCCCGGTCACAGCAGTTCTTC. Amino acids: CASSSRSQQFF.

The rearrangement links TRBV4-3 to TRBJ2-1, with D tentatively TRBD2 (7 bases). The CDR3 has 15 residues. Germline values: CDR1 LGHNA, CDR2 YSLEER. Trimming removed 5 bases from V and 8 bases from J, with 19 bases in between. CDR3 region: CASSSGGRGWDEQFF. CDR3 sequence (DNA): TGCGCCAGCAGCTCCGGGGGGCGCGGGTGGGATGAGCAGTTCTTC.

V and J are TRBV7-2 and TRBJ1-2; D might be TRBD1 (6 bases). The V gene lost 5 bases and the J gene lost 5 bases, with 15 bases spanning the gap. Germline CDR1 reads SGHTA; CDR2 reads FQGNSA. The CDR3 sequence is 14 residues long. DNA of the CDR3: TGTGCCAGCAGCCTCGGGCAGGGGCGGTATGGCTACACCTTC. Its translation is CASSLGQGRYGYTF.

V usage is TRBV7-2 and J usage is TRBJ2-2; TRBD1 is a possible D gene (5 bases). Germline V gene sequence: CDR1 SGHTA, CDR2 FQGNSA. This CDR3 spans 13 amino acids. Trimming removed 2 bases at V and 6 bases at J, with 7 bases between. The CDR3 nucleotides read TGTGCCAGCAGCTTACCAGGGCCCGGGGAGCTGTTTTTT. Encoded protein: CASSLPGPGELFF.

The J gene is TRBJ1-2, the V gene TRBV5-1; tentatively, D is TRBD1 (5 bases). The CDR3 runs to 12 residues. Germline CDR1 is SGHRS and CDR2 is YFSETQ. V was cut by 4 bases and J by 5 bases, with 9 bases left in between. CDR3 in amino acids: CASSGGDYGYTF. For the CDR3, the DNA is TGCGCCAGCAGCGGAGGGGATTATGGCTACACCTTC.

This chain uses TRBV9 with TRBJ2-5; 9 nucleotides agree with TRBD1. The germline V gene has CDR1 SGDLS and CDR2 YYNGEE. The CDR3 spans 15 residues. J lost 7 bases, V lost 1 base, and 8 bases had no gene match. Here the CDR3 reads CASSVTDRGDVTQYF. CDR3 nucleotide sequence: TGTGCCAGCAGCGTAACCGACAGGGGGGACGTGACCCAGTACTTC.

The CDR3 bases are TGTGCCAGCAGGCCTGGAGTCGCTCTGGGTGAAGCTTTCTTT. It codes for CASRPGVALGEAFF. This chain links TRBV7-6 with TRBJ1-1; no reliable D call. Trimming pared 6 bases from V and 7 bases from J, leaving 18 bases between. The V gene's germline CDR1 is SGHVS and CDR2 FNYEAQ. This CDR3 has 14 residues.

The genes are TRBV5-4 and TRBJ2-1; tentatively, D is TRBD2 (5 bases). The CDR3 has 17 residues. V dropped 0 bases and J dropped 1 base, with 14 bases sitting between them. Germline lookup yields CDR1 SGHNT and CDR2 YYREEE (reference sequence). CDR3 DNA sequence: TGTGCCAGCAGCTTGGCCACGGGGAGCGGTTCCTACAATGAGCAGTTCTTC. Encoded protein: CASSLATGSGSYNEQFF.

V gene TRBV18 combines with J gene TRBJ1-1; TRBD1 agrees at 8 bases. Germline CDR1 KGHSH, CDR2 LQKENI. The CDR3 covers 16 residues. V was pared by 3 bases and J by 0 bases, with 6 bases of the junction left unmatched. The CDR3, as DNA: TGTGCCAGCTCACCGGCGACAGGGGCTCTGAACACTGAAGCTTTCTTT. Encoded protein: CASSPATGALNTEAFF.

This clone has more than one count but fewer than ten. The V and J genes are TRBV28 and TRBJ1-6; 8 positions agree with TRBD1. The CDR3 is 16 residues long. The J segment lost 6 bases and the V segment lost 4 bases, leaving 8 bases of the junction unmatched. CDR1 and CDR2 from the germline V gene are MDHEN and SYDVKM. CDR3 sequence reads: CASSSSLTGVNSPLHF. The CDR3 nucleotides are TGTGCCAGCAGTTCCTCCTTGACAGGGGTTAATTCACCCCTCCACTTT.

V usage is TRBV30 and J usage is TRBJ2-3; 8 bases are shared with TRBD2. V shed 0 bases, J shed 3 bases, and the junction held 11 bases outside the gene matches. The CDR3 length is 17 residues. Germline V gene lookup returns CDR1 GTSNPN and CDR2 SVGIG (reference sequence). CDR3 sequence (DNA): TGTGCCTGGAGTGTACCCCTTCCGGGGGGGCTGACAGATACGCAGTATTTT. This sequence encodes CAWSVPLPGGLTDTQYF.

The rearrangement links TRBV7-3 to TRBJ2-3; D gene unclear. This CDR3 comprises 14 residues. Germline V gene lookup returns CDR1 SGHTA and CDR2 FQGTGA. Trimming pared 2 bases from V and 2 bases from J, leaving 8 bases between. CDR3 sequence reads: CASSLGANTDTQYF. The CDR3 coding sequence is TGTGCCAGCAGCTTAGGAGCTAACACAGATACGCAGTATTTT. The whole variable domain, filled in from reference TRBV7-3 and TRBJ2-3, reads GAGVSQTPSNKVTEKGKYVELRCDPISGHTALYWYRQSLGQGPEFLIYFQGTGAADDSGLPNDRFFAVRPEGSVSTLKIQRTERGDSAVYLCASSLGANTDTQYFGPGTRLTVL.

The chain employs TRBV11-2 and TRBJ2-2, with TRBD2 matching 10 bases. CDR3 length: 15 residues. Germline V gives CDR1 SGHAT, CDR2 FQNNGV. The trim removed 7 bases at V and 7 bases at J, leaving 9 bases unmatched. The CDR3, as DNA: TGTGCCAGCACACCTATCGGGACTAGCGTCGGGGAGCTGTTTTTT. It codes for CASTPIGTSVGELFF.